The sequence of this T cell receptor beta chain was determined in a study of T cell responses to AZD1222 COVID-19 vaccine. Study-level points and caveats: Repertoire samples came only from after the peak T cell response. Researchers report vaccine-associated CD4 TCRs spanning spike, with dominance at 160-218 and 743-854.

Here immunoSEQ multiplex PCR was the method, and the copy in TCRdb shows in-frame clones only, minus some. The sample yields around 100,000 clones, about 89% seen once. Note on this clone: Its antigen is undetermined.

Germline loops: CDR1 SGDLS, CDR2 YYNGEE. This CDR3 has 16 amino acids. Trimming pared 4 bases from V and 0 bases from J, leaving 13 bases between. This chain joins TRBV9 and TRBJ2-2, with D perhaps matching TRBD2 (7 bases). The sample here was peripheral blood, taken on day 0 of AZD1222 vaccination. The source of this sequence is an adult in good health. The CDR3: CASSTGGASNTGELFF. The CDR3 DNA reads as TGTGCCAGCAGCACTGGGGGGGCCTCGAACACCGGGGAGCTGTTTTTT.